Here is one T cell receptor beta chain with its context. Under the authors' procedure: Amplification of reference gene primers was used by the study to estimate nucleated cell counts. Repertoires were generated with immunoSEQ multiplex PCR, while TCRdb's copy carries only in-frame clones and drops some. V, J and clone size derive from that table, while D and trimming were established from the DNA sequence. The repertoire holds roughly 70,000 clones, with around 87% as singletons. The sample is drawn from a study of blood T cell repertoires in COVID-19. The wider study: The United States, Italy and Spain were the sources of the acute and convalescent COVID-19 samples. The cDNA or gDNA used as material had been derived from T cells, B-cell-depleted T cells, or PBMCs.

Germline loops: CDR1 GTSNPN, CDR2 SVGIG (reference sequence). This CDR3 is 13 amino acids long. Deletions cut 1 base from V and 5 bases from J, with 11 bases between. This receptor was obtained from a man aged 45-60 years with active COVID-19. The sample consisted of peripheral blood. The chain links TRBV30 to TRBJ2-5; D might be TRBD2 (5 bases). In DNA form, the CDR3 reads TGTGCCTGGAGTGAAGGACTTACGGAGACCCAGTACTTC. Residues: CAWSEGLTETQYF.